A selection of T cell receptor beta chains follows, all from one sample in a study of control samples from healthy donors and cancer patients. Only in-frame clones appear in the TCRdb table, and some are missing; sequencing was by immunoSEQ multiplex PCR. Of about 100,000 clones in the sample, roughly 88% were seen once. Sequencing was done on a sample of blood. The receptor set was obtained from a man aged 25-45 years in good health. Both conserved end residues are part of each CDR3. A D gene is named only where the DNA matches it firmly. The size entry is marked missing in some rows and otherwise reads once, few, many or a size class.

D: -; V: TRBV28; size: -; J: TRBJ1-3; CDR3: CASSAVGGTIYF; DNA: TGTGCCAGCAGCGCGGTGGGAGGCACCATATATTTT
D: -; V: TRBV2; size: -; J: TRBJ1-1; CDR3: CASSDEGLTSIDTEAFF; DNA: TGTGCCAGCAGTGATGAGGGACTAACCTCAATTGACACTGAAGCTTTCTTT
D: TRBD2; V: TRBV12-3/TRBV12-4; size: -; J: TRBJ2-1; CDR3: CASNQAGGEQFF; DNA: TGTGCCAGCAACCAAGCGGGAGGTGAGCAGTTCTTC
D: -; V: TRBV28; size: once; J: TRBJ1-5; CDR3: CASSLGNQPQHF; DNA: TGTGCCAGCAGTTTAGGGAATCAGCCCCAGCATTTT
D: -; V: TRBV10-3; size: -; J: TRBJ2-1; CDR3: CAISESVDEQFF; DNA: TGTGCCATCAGTGAGTCTGTGGATGAGCAGTTCTTC
D: -; V: TRBV7-9; size: -; J: TRBJ2-2; CDR3: CASRSPWGGAIGELFF; DNA: TGTGCCAGCAGATCCCCATGGGGGGGCGCGATCGGGGAGCTGTTTTTT
D: TRBD2; V: TRBV18; size: -; J: TRBJ2-2; CDR3: CASSPPGLASTGELFF; DNA: TGTGCCAGCTCACCACCGGGACTAGCATCCACCGGGGAGCTGTTTTTT
D: TRBD1; V: TRBV11-3; size: -; J: TRBJ1-1; CDR3: CASSQGVTGGGPTEAFF; DNA: TGTGCCAGCAGCCAGGGTGTTACAGGGGGGGGGCCCACTGAAGCTTTCTTT
D: -; V: TRBV16; size: -; J: TRBJ1-1; CDR3: CASSQFDGSNEAFF; DNA: TGTGCCAGCAGCCAATTTGATGGTTCCAATGAAGCTTTCTTT
D: -; V: TRBV28; size: once; J: TRBJ2-6; CDR3: CASSSQGRDSGANVLTF; DNA: TGTGCCAGCAGTTCACAGGGTAGGGACTCTGGGGCCAACGTCCTGACTTTC
D: -; V: TRBV7-9; size: -; J: TRBJ1-1; CDR3: CASSNTLNTEAFF; DNA: TGTGCCAGCAGCAATACATTGAACACTGAAGCTTTCTTT
D: TRBD2; V: TRBV28; size: -; J: TRBJ2-7; CDR3: CASTRLAGPGEQYF; DNA: TGTGCCAGCACCAGACTAGCGGGGCCCGGAGAGCAGTACTTC
D: -; V: TRBV6-5; size: -; J: TRBJ2-3; CDR3: CASRGSNTDTQYF; DNA: TGTGCCAGCAGGGGGTCAAACACAGATACGCAGTATTTT
D: -; V: TRBV7-9; size: once; J: TRBJ1-1; CDR3: CASSLAVRVDAFF; DNA: TGTGCCAGCAGCTTAGCGGTGAGGGTTGACGCTTTCTTT
D: TRBD2; V: TRBV18; size: -; J: TRBJ2-7; CDR3: CASSPSPGTSGRASVYEQYF; DNA: TGTGCCAGCTCACCCTCGCCCGGGACTAGCGGGAGGGCAAGCGTCTACGAGCAGTACTTC
D: TRBD1; V: TRBV6-5; size: once; J: TRBJ2-7; CDR3: CASSYSGQQGYEQYF; DNA: TGTGCCAGCAGTTACTCGGGCCAACAGGGGTACGAGCAGTACTTC
D: TRBD1; V: TRBV7-9; size: -; J: TRBJ1-2; CDR3: CASRLGQGNYGYTF; DNA: TGTGCCAGCCGCCTTGGACAGGGTAACTATGGCTACACCTTC
D: TRBD2; V: TRBV19; size: -; J: TRBJ2-3; CDR3: CASNRVGTSGRNTQYF; DNA: TGTGCCAGTAACCGTGTCGGGACTAGCGGGAGGAATACGCAGTATTTT
D: -; V: TRBV27; size: -; J: TRBJ1-1; CDR3: CATLAWRGNTEAFF; DNA: TGTGCCACTTTGGCATGGCGGGGGAACACTGAAGCTTTCTTT
D: -; V: TRBV3-1/TRBV3-2; size: -; J: TRBJ2-7; CDR3: CASSQGRSYEQYF; DNA: TGTGCCAGCAGCCAAGGCAGATCCTACGAGCAGTACTTC
D: TRBD1; V: TRBV14; size: -; J: TRBJ2-2; CDR3: CASSQSDRGRVGELFF; DNA: TGTGCCAGCAGCCAAAGCGACAGGGGGCGCGTCGGGGAGCTGTTTTTT
D: TRBD1; V: TRBV6-6; size: -; J: TRBJ1-1; CDR3: CASRRQGSTEAFF; DNA: TGTGCCAGCAGACGACAGGGGTCCACTGAAGCTTTCTTT
D: -; V: TRBV24-1; size: once; J: TRBJ2-2; CDR3: CATSTPHTGELFF; DNA: TGTGCCACCAGTACTCCCCACACCGGGGAGCTGTTTTTT
D: TRBD1; V: TRBV7-9; size: -; J: TRBJ1-1; CDR3: CASSLLQGRNTEAFF; DNA: TGTGCCAGCAGCTTACTACAGGGGAGGAACACTGAAGCTTTCTTT
D: TRBD1; V: TRBV14; size: -; J: TRBJ2-2; CDR3: CASSHHRDSIPRTGELFF; DNA: TGTGCCAGCAGCCATCATCGGGACAGCATCCCTAGGACCGGGGAGCTGTTTTTT
D: -; V: TRBV5-1; size: once; J: TRBJ1-5; CDR3: CASSPDGYNQPQHF; DNA: TGCGCCAGCAGCCCGGACGGATACAATCAGCCCCAGCATTTT
D: -; V: TRBV6-5; size: -; J: TRBJ1-2; CDR3: CASSYLIPGGHYGYTF; DNA: TGTGCCAGCAGTTACCTTATCCCGGGTGGGCACTATGGCTACACCTTC
D: -; V: TRBV6-2/TRBV6-3; size: -; J: TRBJ2-3; CDR3: CASSYNLVGGTDTQYF; DNA: TGTGCCAGCAGTTACAATTTAGTAGGAGGCACAGATACGCAGTATTTT
D: TRBD1; V: TRBV9; size: -; J: TRBJ2-1; CDR3: CASSPRGGFNEQFF; DNA: TGTGCCAGCAGCCCACGAGGGGGCTTCAATGAGCAGTTCTTC
D: TRBD2; V: TRBV5-1; size: -; J: TRBJ2-1; CDR3: CASKISSGYNEQFF; DNA: TGCGCCAGCAAAATAAGTAGCGGGTACAATGAGCAGTTCTTC
D: -; V: TRBV7-9; size: -; J: TRBJ2-2; CDR3: CASSLQGNGELFF; DNA: TGTGCCAGCAGCTTACAGGGGAACGGGGAGCTGTTTTTT
D: TRBD1; V: TRBV6-1; size: -; J: TRBJ2-1; CDR3: CASSDPGTGGFNEQFF; DNA: TGTGCCAGCAGTGACCCCGGGACAGGGGGTTTCAATGAGCAGTTCTTC
D: -; V: TRBV5-1; size: -; J: TRBJ1-2; CDR3: CASSFVPGDGYTF; DNA: TGCGCCAGCAGCTTTGTACCCGGAGATGGCTACACCTTC
D: -; V: TRBV7-9; size: -; J: TRBJ1-4; CDR3: CASSLGNFEKLFF; DNA: TGTGCCAGCAGCTTAGGAAACTTTGAAAAACTGTTTTTT
D: TRBD2; V: TRBV7-2; size: -; J: TRBJ2-1; CDR3: CASSWGTTPPYNEQFF; DNA: TGTGCCAGCAGCTGGGGGACTACCCCTCCCTACAATGAGCAGTTCTTC
D: -; V: TRBV10-3; size: few; J: TRBJ2-6; CDR3: CAISTTVSGANVLTF; DNA: TGTGCCATCAGTACGACAGTCTCTGGGGCCAACGTCCTGACTTTC
D: TRBD2; V: TRBV6-1; size: -; J: TRBJ2-5; CDR3: CASSEVGGGRGETQYF; DNA: TGTGCCAGCAGTGAAGTAGGCGGGGGGAGAGGAGAGACCCAGTACTTC
D: -; V: TRBV18; size: -; J: TRBJ1-2; CDR3: CASSPPDRTYFGYTF; DNA: TGTGCCAGCTCACCTCCGGACAGAACATATTTTGGCTACACCTTC
D: -; V: TRBV14; size: -; J: TRBJ2-7; CDR3: CASSQVWGRHYEQYF; DNA: TGTGCCAGCAGCCAAGTGTGGGGGAGGCACTACGAGCAGTACTTC
D: -; V: TRBV19; size: -; J: TRBJ2-7; CDR3: CASNQGGPEQYF; DNA: TGTGCCAGTAACCAGGGGGGTCCCGAGCAGTACTTC
D: TRBD2; V: TRBV7-2; size: many; J: TRBJ2-7; CDR3: CASSLDSSGTYEQYF; DNA: TGTGCCAGCAGCTTAGATTCTAGCGGCACCTACGAGCAGTACTTC
D: -; V: TRBV7-2; size: -; J: TRBJ2-5; CDR3: CASSHNQGVETQYF; DNA: TGTGCCAGCAGCCACAATCAGGGTGTAGAGACCCAGTACTTC
D: TRBD1; V: TRBV24-1; size: -; J: TRBJ2-1; CDR3: CATSDSPNRGRKFF; DNA: TGTGCCACCAGTGACTCTCCCAACAGGGGGAGGAAGTTCTTC
D: -; V: TRBV6-5; size: -; J: TRBJ1-1; CDR3: CASSNTLNTEAFF; DNA: TGTGCCAGCAGTAATACATTGAACACTGAAGCTTTCTTT
D: TRBD2; V: TRBV5-1; size: once; J: TRBJ2-5; CDR3: CASTLRAGVAETQYF; DNA: TGCGCCAGCACCTTGCGGGCGGGAGTAGCAGAGACCCAGTACTTC
D: -; V: TRBV27; size: once; J: TRBJ2-3; CDR3: CASGRGLGLHTQYF; DNA: TGTGCCAGCGGCCGGGGCCTAGGGCTACATACGCAGTATTTT
D: -; V: TRBV19; size: -; J: TRBJ2-3; CDR3: CASSTVTDYTDTQYF; DNA: TGTGCCAGTAGTACGGTGACAGACTACACAGATACGCAGTATTTT
D: -; V: TRBV11-2; size: -; J: TRBJ2-3; CDR3: CASSLDVNTQYF; DNA: TGTGCCAGCAGCTTAGATGTTAATACGCAGTATTTT
D: -; V: TRBV7-2; size: -; J: TRBJ2-5; CDR3: CASSLGWRETQYF; DNA: TGTGCCAGCAGCTTAGGATGGCGTGAGACCCAGTACTTC
D: -; V: TRBV21-1; size: -; J: TRBJ1-1; CDR3: CASSKRDRGDTEAFF; DNA: TGTGCCAGCAGCAAGAGAGACAGGGGGGACACTGAAGCTTTCTTT
D: TRBD1; V: TRBV19; size: -; J: TRBJ1-2; CDR3: CARDRDRGIGYTF; DNA: TGTGCCAGGGACCGGGACAGGGGGATTGGCTACACCTTC
D: TRBD2; V: TRBV5-1; size: -; J: TRBJ2-5; CDR3: CASSLGSSGSRVFQETQYF; DNA: TGCGCCAGCAGCTTGGGGTCTAGCGGGAGTAGGGTGTTCCAAGAGACCCAGTACTTC
D: TRBD2; V: TRBV7-6; size: -; J: TRBJ2-1; CDR3: CASSLPFSGRYNEQFF; DNA: TGTGCCAGCAGCTTACCCTTTAGCGGGCGGTACAATGAGCAGTTCTTC
D: TRBD1; V: TRBV7-3; size: -; J: TRBJ2-7; CDR3: CASSITTGGFYEQYF; DNA: TGTGCCAGCAGCATAACGACAGGGGGCTTCTACGAGCAGTACTTC
D: TRBD1; V: TRBV14; size: -; J: TRBJ2-3; CDR3: CASSQDWGQIRSTDTQYF; DNA: TGTGCCAGCAGCCAAGATTGGGGACAGATCCGTAGCACAGATACGCAGTATTTT
D: -; V: TRBV30; size: -; J: TRBJ2-4; CDR3: CAWSMGGALLAKNIQYF; DNA: TGTGCCTGGAGTATGGGGGGGGCATTACTAGCCAAAAACATTCAGTACTTC
D: -; V: TRBV28; size: -; J: TRBJ2-2; CDR3: CASRHPPGNRLRWELFF; DNA: TGTGCCAGCAGGCACCCCCCGGGAAATCGGCTTAGGTGGGAGCTGTTTTTT
D: TRBD2; V: TRBV27; size: -; J: TRBJ2-3; CDR3: CASALAGLTDTQYF; DNA: TGTGCCAGCGCGCTAGCGGGACTCACAGATACGCAGTATTTT
D: TRBD1; V: TRBV19; size: -; J: TRBJ2-6; CDR3: CASIMTGPNSGANVLTF; DNA: TGTGCCAGTATTATGACAGGGCCCAACTCTGGGGCCAACGTCCTGACTTTC